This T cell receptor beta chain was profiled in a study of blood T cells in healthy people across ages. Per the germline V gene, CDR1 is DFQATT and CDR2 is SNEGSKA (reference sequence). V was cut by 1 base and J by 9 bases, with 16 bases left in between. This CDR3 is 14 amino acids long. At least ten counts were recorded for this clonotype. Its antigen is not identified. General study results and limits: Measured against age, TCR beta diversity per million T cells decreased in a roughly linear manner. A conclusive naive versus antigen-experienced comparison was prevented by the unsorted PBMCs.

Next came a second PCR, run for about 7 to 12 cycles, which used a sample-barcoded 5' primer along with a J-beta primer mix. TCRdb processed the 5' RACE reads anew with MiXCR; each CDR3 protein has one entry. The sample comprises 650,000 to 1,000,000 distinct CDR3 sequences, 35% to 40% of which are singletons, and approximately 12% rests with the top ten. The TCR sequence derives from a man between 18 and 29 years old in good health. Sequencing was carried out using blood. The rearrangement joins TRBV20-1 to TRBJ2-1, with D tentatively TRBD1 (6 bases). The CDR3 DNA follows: TGCAGTGCTAGAGCCCAGGGGTTACTGGGTGAGCAGTTCTTC. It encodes CSARAQGLLGEQFF.